A selection of T cell receptor beta chains follows, all from one sample in a study of T cell changes during pregnancy in multiple sclerosis. Clones were sequenced by immunoSEQ multiplex PCR, and TCRdb holds only the in-frame ones, with some missing. The table lists 85,000 to 100,000 clones, less than 95% of them singletons. Sequencing used peripheral blood, obtained before pregnancy. The receptors here all came from a female donor with multiple sclerosis, enrolled in a pregnancy study. Each CDR3 is given with its conserved first and last residue. D genes are given only for firm matches. Clone size, where shown, is once, few, many, or a class for clones that have expanded.

clone_size	v_call	j_call	d_call	cdr3_aa	cdr3_nt
.	TRBV9	TRBJ2-1	TRBD2	CASSVVASGNNEQFF	TGTGCCAGCAGCGTAGTGGCTAGCGGTAACAATGAGCAGTTCTTC
.	TRBV2	TRBJ1-4	TRBD1	CASKTAGTGGSKREKLFF	TGTGCCAGCAAAACTGCCGGGACAGGGGGAAGCAAACGGGAAAAACTGTTTTTT
.	TRBV29-1	TRBJ2-7	.	CSVEDGRGTYEQYF	TGCAGCGTTGAAGATGGCAGGGGAACCTACGAGCAGTACTTC
.	TRBV4-1	TRBJ2-7	.	CASSQVLGSSYEQYF	TGCGCCAGCAGCCAAGTTCTAGGCAGCTCCTACGAGCAGTACTTC
.	TRBV6-5	TRBJ2-5	TRBD1	CASSYRGRETQYF	TGTGCCAGCAGTTACAGGGGGCGAGAGACCCAGTACTTC
.	TRBV29-1	TRBJ2-3	.	CSVPRGGEGDTQYF	TGCAGCGTTCCTCGAGGAGGGGAAGGGGATACGCAGTATTTT
.	TRBV5-1	TRBJ2-4	.	CASSNPQTKNIQYF	TGCGCCAGCAGCAACCCTCAGACAAAAAACATTCAGTACTTC
.	TRBV9	TRBJ1-1	TRBD1	CASSVQGVNTEAFF	TGTGCCAGCAGCGTACAGGGGGTGAACACTGAAGCTTTCTTT
.	TRBV5-1	TRBJ2-3	TRBD2	CASSLRTSGGVSVPTDTQYF	TGCGCCAGCAGCTTGAGAACTAGCGGGGGGGTTTCTGTTCCCACAGATACGCAGTATTTT
.	TRBV19	TRBJ2-2	.	CASSIPLGLNTGELFF	TGTGCCAGTAGTATCCCACTAGGACTAAACACCGGGGAGCTGTTTTTT
.	TRBV27	TRBJ1-1	TRBD1	CASSLLLGTGGNTEAFF	TGTGCCAGCAGTTTACTACTTGGGACAGGAGGGAACACTGAAGCTTTCTTT
few	TRBV4-3	TRBJ2-7	.	CASSQAAGYEQYF	TGCGCCAGCAGCCAAGCTGCAGGGTACGAGCAGTACTTC
.	TRBV11-1	TRBJ1-1	TRBD1	CASKVDRDTEAFF	TGTGCCAGCAAGGTGGACAGGGACACTGAAGCTTTCTTT
.	TRBV6-1	TRBJ2-7	.	CASMSPSESYEQYF	TGTGCCAGCATGTCGCCTAGCGAATCCTACGAGCAGTACTTC
.	TRBV6-1	TRBJ1-5	.	CASSLTNDQPQHF	TGTGCCAGCAGTTTAACAAACGATCAGCCCCAGCATTTT